Listed below are T cell receptor beta chains from one sample, sequenced in a study of long-term antiretroviral therapy in people with HIV. Some clones are missing from TCRdb's copy, which holds only in-frame ones; the method was immunoSEQ multiplex PCR. The sample lists 35,000 to 45,000 clones; approximately 85% were seen once. This sample comprised unsorted PBMCs, obtained 2.2 years after starting antiretroviral therapy. The receptors originated from a man aged 18 to 30 with HIV. Each CDR3 is given with its conserved first and last residue. A D gene is named only where the DNA matches it firmly. The listing skips clone size in some rows; elsewhere it reads once, few, many or a size class.

V: TRBV5-6; size: NA; J: TRBJ1-1; D: NA; CDR3: CASSRGTTKAFF; DNA: TGTGCCAGCAGCCGCGGGACAACGAAAGCTTTCTTT
V: TRBV15; size: NA; J: TRBJ2-3; D: NA; CDR3: CATSRVADTQYF; DNA: TGTGCCACCAGCAGAGTGGCAGATACGCAGTATTTT
V: TRBV7-9; size: few; J: TRBJ2-2; D: NA; CDR3: CASSSTRVRSGELFF; DNA: TGTGCCAGCAGCTCTACGCGGGTTCGGAGCGGGGAGCTGTTTTTT
V: TRBV5-6; size: NA; J: TRBJ2-2; D: NA; CDR3: CASSPGNTGELFF; DNA: TGTGCCAGCAGCCCGGGGAACACCGGGGAGCTGTTTTTT
V: TRBV5-1; size: NA; J: TRBJ2-7; D: NA; CDR3: CASSLYSGSYEQYF; DNA: TGCGCCAGCAGCTTGTATTCGGGTTCCTACGAGCAGTACTTC
V: TRBV7-3; size: few; J: TRBJ1-6; D: NA; CDR3: CASSWGNSPLHF; DNA: TGTGCCAGCAGCTGGGGCAATTCACCCCTCCACTTT
V: TRBV5-8; size: NA; J: TRBJ1-5; D: NA; CDR3: CASSWGWTQPQHF; DNA: TGTGCCAGCAGCTGGGGGTGGACCCAGCCCCAGCATTTT
V: TRBV5-1; size: NA; J: TRBJ2-5; D: NA; CDR3: CASSLASGAEETQYF; DNA: TGCGCCAGCAGCTTGGCCTCGGGGGCGGAAGAGACCCAGTACTTC
V: TRBV7-9; size: NA; J: TRBJ2-3; D: TRBD2; CDR3: CASSLRRRDYLYTDTQYF; DNA: TGTGCCAGCAGCTTACGCCGCCGGGACTACCTATACACAGATACGCAGTATTTT
V: TRBV19; size: NA; J: TRBJ1-5; D: NA; CDR3: CASSIVQGQNQPQHF; DNA: TGTGCCAGTAGTATTGTGCAGGGCCAAAATCAGCCCCAGCATTTT
V: TRBV28; size: NA; J: TRBJ1-5; D: NA; CDR3: CASSLYYIMGTDNQPQHF; DNA: TGTGCCAGCAGTTTATATTATATTATGGGCACAGACAATCAGCCCCAGCATTTT
V: TRBV5-1; size: NA; J: TRBJ2-2; D: NA; CDR3: CASSHDLDAGELFF; DNA: TGCGCCAGCAGCCATGATCTTGATGCCGGGGAGCTGTTTTTT
V: TRBV6-1; size: NA; J: TRBJ1-1; D: TRBD1; CDR3: CASSSLRQGDTEAFF; DNA: TGTGCCAGCAGTTCACTCCGACAGGGTGACACTGAAGCTTTCTTT
V: TRBV27; size: NA; J: TRBJ2-7; D: TRBD1; CDR3: CASSGTGIYEQYF; DNA: TGTGCCAGCAGTGGGACAGGGATCTACGAGCAGTACTTC
V: TRBV6-1; size: NA; J: TRBJ2-3; D: NA; CDR3: CASSEAWTSTDTQYF; DNA: TGTGCCAGCAGTGAAGCTTGGACTAGCACAGATACGCAGTATTTT
V: TRBV12-5; size: NA; J: TRBJ2-3; D: NA; CDR3: CASGLVLGRQEPSTDTQYF; DNA: TGTGCTAGTGGTTTGGTACTAGGGAGGCAGGAGCCCAGCACAGATACGCAGTATTTT
V: TRBV2; size: NA; J: TRBJ1-1; D: NA; CDR3: CASIIIRGSDTEAFF; DNA: TGTGCCAGCATTATAATCAGGGGATCGGACACTGAAGCTTTCTTT
V: TRBV5-1; size: NA; J: TRBJ2-2; D: TRBD1; CDR3: CASSSNPGTGGLRELFF; DNA: TGCGCCAGCAGCTCGAACCCCGGGACAGGGGGCTTGCGGGAGCTGTTTTTT
V: TRBV2; size: NA; J: TRBJ2-7; D: TRBD1; CDR3: CASRERTGAYEQYF; DNA: TGTGCCAGCAGGGAAAGGACAGGAGCCTACGAGCAGTACTTC